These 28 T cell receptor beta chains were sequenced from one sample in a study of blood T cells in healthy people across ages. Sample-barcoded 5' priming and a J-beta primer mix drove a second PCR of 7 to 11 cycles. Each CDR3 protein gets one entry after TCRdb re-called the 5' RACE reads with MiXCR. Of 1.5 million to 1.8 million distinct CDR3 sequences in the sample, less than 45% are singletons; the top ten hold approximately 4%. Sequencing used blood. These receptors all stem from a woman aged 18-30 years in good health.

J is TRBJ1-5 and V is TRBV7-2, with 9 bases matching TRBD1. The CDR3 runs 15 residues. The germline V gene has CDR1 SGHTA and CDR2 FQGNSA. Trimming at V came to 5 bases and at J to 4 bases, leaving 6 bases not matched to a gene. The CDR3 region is CASSPGTGMNQPQHF. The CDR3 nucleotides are TGTGCCAGCAGCCCCGGGACAGGGATGAATCAGCCCCAGCATTTT.

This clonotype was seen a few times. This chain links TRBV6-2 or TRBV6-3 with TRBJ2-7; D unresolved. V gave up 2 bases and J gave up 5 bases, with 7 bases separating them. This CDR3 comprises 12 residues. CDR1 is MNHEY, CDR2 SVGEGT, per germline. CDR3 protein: CASSYGLDEQYF. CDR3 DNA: TGTGCCAGCAGTTACGGTCTGGACGAGCAGTACTTC.

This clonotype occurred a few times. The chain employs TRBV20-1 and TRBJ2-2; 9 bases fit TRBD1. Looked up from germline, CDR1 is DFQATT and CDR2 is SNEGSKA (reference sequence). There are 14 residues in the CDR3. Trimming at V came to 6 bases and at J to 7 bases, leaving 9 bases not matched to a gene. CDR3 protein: CSAQQGAQGGELFF. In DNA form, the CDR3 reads TGCAGTGCCCAACAGGGGGCCCAGGGCGGGGAGCTGTTTTTT.

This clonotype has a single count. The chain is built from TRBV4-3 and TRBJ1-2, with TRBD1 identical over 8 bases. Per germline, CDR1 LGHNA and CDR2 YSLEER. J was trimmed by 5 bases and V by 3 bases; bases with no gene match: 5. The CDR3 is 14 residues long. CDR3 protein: CASSQQGARYGYTF. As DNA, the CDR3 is TGCGCCAGCAGCCAGCAGGGGGCACGGTATGGCTACACCTTC.

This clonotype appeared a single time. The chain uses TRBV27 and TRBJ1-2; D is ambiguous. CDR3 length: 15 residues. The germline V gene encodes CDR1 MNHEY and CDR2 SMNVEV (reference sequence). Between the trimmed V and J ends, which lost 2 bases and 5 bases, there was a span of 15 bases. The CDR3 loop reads CASSLRRNLGYGYTF. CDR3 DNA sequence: TGTGCCAGCAGTTTACGCAGAAACCTAGGGTATGGCTACACCTTC.

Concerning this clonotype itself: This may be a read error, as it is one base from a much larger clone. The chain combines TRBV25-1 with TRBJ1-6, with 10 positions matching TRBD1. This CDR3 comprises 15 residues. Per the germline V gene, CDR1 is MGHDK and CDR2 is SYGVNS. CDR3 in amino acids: CASSPGQGYNAPLHF. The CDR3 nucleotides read TGTGCCAGCAGTCCGGGACAGGGGTATAATGCACCCCTCCACTTT.

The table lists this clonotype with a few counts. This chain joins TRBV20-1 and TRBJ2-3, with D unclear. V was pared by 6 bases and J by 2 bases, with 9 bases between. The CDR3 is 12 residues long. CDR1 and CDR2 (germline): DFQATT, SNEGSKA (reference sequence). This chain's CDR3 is CSATTDTDTQYF. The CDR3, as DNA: TGCAGTGCAACCACAGACACAGATACGCAGTATTTT.

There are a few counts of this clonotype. DNA for the CDR3: TGCAGTGCTAGCTCCCGGGTTGGCTATGGCTACACCTTC. Translation: CSASSRVGYGYTF. The V call is TRBV20-1, the J call TRBJ1-2; D ambiguous. Between the trimmed V and J ends, which lost 3 bases and 4 bases, there was a span of 12 bases. Germline V lookup: CDR1 DFQATT, CDR2 SNEGSKA (reference sequence). The length of the CDR3 is 13 residues.

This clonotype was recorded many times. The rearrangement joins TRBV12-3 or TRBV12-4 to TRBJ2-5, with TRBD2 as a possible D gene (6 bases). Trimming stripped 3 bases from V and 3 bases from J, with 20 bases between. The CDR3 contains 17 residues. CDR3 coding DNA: TGTGCCAGCAGTTTCGGTAGCGGACCGCATAATAAAGAGACCCAGTACTTC. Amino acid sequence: CASSFGSGPHNKETQYF.

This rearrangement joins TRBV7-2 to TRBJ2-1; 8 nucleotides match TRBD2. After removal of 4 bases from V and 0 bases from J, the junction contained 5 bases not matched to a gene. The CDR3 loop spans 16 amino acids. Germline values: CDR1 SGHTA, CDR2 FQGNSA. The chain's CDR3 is CASSSPGRVSYNEQFF. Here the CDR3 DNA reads TGTGCCAGCAGCTCTCCCGGGAGGGTCTCCTACAATGAGCAGTTCTTC.

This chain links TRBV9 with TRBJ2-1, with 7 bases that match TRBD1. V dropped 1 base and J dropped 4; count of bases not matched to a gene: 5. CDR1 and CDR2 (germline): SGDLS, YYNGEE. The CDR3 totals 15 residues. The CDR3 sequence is CASSVTTGEYNEQFF. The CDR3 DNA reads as TGTGCCAGCAGCGTAACCACAGGGGAATACAATGAGCAGTTCTTC.

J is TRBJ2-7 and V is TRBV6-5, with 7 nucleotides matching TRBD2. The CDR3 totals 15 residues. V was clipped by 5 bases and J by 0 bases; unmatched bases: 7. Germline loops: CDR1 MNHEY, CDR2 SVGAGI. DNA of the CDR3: TGTGCCAGCAGTACTCGGGACTACCTCTCCTACGAGCAGTACTTC. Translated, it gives CASSTRDYLSYEQYF.

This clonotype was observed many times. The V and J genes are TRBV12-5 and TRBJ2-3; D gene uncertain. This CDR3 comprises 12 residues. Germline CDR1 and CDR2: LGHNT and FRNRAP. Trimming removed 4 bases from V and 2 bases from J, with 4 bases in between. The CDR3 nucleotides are TGTGCTAGTGGTTCCCTCACAGATACGCAGTATTTT. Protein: CASGSLTDTQYF. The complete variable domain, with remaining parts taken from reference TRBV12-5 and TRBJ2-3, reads DARVTQTPRHKVTEMGQEVTMRCQPILGHNTVFWYRQTMMQGLELLAYFRNRAPLDDSGMPKDRFSAEMPDATLATLKIQPSEPRDSAVYFCASGSLTDTQYFGPGTRLTVL.

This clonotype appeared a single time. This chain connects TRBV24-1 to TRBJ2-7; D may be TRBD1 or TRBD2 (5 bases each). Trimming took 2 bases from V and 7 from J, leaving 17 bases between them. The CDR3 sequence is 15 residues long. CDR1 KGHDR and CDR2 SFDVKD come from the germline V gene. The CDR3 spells CATSDSQGEINEQYF. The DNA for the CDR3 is TGTGCCACCAGTGATTCCCAGGGAGAGATTAATGAGCAGTACTTC.

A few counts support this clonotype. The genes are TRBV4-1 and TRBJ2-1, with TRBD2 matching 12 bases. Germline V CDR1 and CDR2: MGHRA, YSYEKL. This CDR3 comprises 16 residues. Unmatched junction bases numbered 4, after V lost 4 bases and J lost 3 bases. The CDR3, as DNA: TGCGCCAGCAGCCGAGGACTAGCGGGGATCTACAATGAGCAGTTCTTC. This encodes CASSRGLAGIYNEQFF.

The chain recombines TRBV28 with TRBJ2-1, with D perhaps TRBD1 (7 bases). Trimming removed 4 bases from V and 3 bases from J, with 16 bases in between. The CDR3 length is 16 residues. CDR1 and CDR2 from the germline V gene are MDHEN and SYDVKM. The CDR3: CASSSLGGGVYNEQFF. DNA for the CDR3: TGTGCCAGCAGTTCCCTAGGGGGCGGGGTCTACAATGAGCAGTTCTTC.

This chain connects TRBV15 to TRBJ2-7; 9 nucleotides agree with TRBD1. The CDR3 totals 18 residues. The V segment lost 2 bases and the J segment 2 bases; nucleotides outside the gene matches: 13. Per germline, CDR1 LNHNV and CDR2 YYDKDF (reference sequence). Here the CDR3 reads CATSRYQPQTGGPYEQYF. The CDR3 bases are TGTGCCACCAGCAGATACCAGCCTCAGACAGGGGGTCCCTACGAGCAGTACTTC.

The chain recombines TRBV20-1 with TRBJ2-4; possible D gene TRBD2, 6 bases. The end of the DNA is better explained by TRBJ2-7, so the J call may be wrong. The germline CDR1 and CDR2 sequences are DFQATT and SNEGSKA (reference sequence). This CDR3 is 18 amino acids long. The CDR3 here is CSANPVSDSSVSIYEQYF. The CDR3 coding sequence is TGCAGTGCCAACCCGGTTAGCGATTCTAGCGTTTCCATTTACGAGCAGTACTTC.

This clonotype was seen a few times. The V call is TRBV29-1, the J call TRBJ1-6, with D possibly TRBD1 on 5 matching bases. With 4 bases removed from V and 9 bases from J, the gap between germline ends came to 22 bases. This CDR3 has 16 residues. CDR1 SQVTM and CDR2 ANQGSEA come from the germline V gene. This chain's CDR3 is CSVVGEWNRRPSPLHF. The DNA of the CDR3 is TGCAGCGTTGTAGGGGAGTGGAACCGACGACCTTCACCCCTCCACTTT.

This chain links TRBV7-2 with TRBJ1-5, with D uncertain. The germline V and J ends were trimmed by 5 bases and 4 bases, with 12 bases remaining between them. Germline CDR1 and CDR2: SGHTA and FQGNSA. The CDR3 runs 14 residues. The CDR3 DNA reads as TGTGCCAGCAGCGTAGTAACCCGAAATCAGCCCCAGCATTTT. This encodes CASSVVTRNQPQHF.

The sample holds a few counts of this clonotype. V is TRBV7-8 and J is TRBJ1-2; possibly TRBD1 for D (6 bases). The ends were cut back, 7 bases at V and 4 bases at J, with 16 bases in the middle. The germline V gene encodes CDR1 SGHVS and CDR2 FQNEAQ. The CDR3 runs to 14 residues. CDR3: CASTPWTVSYGYTF. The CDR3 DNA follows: TGTGCCAGCACCCCCTGGACAGTCTCCTATGGCTACACCTTC.

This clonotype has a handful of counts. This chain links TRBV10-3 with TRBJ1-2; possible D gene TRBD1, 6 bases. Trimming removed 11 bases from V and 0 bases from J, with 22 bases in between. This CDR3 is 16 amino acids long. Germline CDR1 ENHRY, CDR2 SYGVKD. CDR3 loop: CAPQIGGPISNYGYTF. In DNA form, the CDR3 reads TGTGCCCCACAAATTGGGGGGCCCATTTCTAACTATGGCTACACCTTC.

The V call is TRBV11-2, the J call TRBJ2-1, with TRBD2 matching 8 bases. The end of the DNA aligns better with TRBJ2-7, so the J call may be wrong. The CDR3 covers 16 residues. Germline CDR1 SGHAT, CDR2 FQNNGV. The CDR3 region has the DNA TGTGCCAGCAGTGCTGGACTAGCCCCCTCCTACAATGAGCAGTACTTC. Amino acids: CASSAGLAPSYNEQYF.

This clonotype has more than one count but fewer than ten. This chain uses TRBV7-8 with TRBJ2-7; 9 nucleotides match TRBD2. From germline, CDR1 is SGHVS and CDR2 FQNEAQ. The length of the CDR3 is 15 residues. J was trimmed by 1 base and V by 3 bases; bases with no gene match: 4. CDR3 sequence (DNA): TGTGCCAGCAGCTTCCTAGCGGGATCGTCCTACGAGCAGTACTTC. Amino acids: CASSFLAGSSYEQYF.

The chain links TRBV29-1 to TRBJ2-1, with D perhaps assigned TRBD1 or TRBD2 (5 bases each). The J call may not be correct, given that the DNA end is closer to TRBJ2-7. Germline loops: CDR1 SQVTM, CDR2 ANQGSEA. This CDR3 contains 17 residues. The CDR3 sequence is CSVEDLGTASSYNEQYF. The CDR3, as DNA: TGCAGCGTTGAAGATCTCGGGACCGCAAGCTCCTACAATGAGCAGTACTTC.

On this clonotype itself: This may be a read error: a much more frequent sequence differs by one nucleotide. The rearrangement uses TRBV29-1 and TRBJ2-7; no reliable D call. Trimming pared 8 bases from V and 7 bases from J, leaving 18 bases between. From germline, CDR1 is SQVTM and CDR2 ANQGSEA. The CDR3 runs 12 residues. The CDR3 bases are TGCAGCTCCCGGGCTGATATCAATGAGCAGTACTTC. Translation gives CSSRADINEQYF.

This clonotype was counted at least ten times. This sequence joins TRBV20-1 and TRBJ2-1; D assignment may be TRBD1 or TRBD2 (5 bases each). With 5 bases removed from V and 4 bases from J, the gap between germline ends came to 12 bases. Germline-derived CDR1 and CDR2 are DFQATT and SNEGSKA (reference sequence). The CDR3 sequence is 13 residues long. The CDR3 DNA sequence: TGCAGTGCTCGCCCGAGGGGATACAATGAGCAGTTCTTC. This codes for CSARPRGYNEQFF.

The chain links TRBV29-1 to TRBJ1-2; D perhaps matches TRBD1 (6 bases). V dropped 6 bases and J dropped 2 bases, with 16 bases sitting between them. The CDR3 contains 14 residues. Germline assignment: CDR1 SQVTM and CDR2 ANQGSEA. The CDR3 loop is CSVTGTQGNYGYTF. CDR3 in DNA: TGCAGCGTGACGGGGACACAAGGAAACTATGGCTACACCTTC.